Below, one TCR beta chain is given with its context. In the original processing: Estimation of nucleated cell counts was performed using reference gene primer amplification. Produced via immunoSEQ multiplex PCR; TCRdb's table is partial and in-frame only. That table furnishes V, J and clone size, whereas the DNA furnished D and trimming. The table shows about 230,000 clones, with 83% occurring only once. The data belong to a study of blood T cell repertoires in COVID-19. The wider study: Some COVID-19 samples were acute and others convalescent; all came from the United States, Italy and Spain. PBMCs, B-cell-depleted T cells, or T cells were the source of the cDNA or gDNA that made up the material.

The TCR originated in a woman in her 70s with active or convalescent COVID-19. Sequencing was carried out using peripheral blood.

CDR3 in amino acids: CATSDLSRAGGQETQYF. The DNA for the CDR3 is TGTGCCACCAGTGATTTGTCACGCGCAGGGGGCCAAGAGACCCAGTACTTC. The chain links TRBV24-1 to TRBJ2-5, with TRBD1 matching over 7 bases. The junction had 7 bases not matched to a gene; V was cut back by 0 bases and J by 1 base. CDR3 length equals 17 residues. Germline loops: CDR1 KGHDR, CDR2 SFDVKD.